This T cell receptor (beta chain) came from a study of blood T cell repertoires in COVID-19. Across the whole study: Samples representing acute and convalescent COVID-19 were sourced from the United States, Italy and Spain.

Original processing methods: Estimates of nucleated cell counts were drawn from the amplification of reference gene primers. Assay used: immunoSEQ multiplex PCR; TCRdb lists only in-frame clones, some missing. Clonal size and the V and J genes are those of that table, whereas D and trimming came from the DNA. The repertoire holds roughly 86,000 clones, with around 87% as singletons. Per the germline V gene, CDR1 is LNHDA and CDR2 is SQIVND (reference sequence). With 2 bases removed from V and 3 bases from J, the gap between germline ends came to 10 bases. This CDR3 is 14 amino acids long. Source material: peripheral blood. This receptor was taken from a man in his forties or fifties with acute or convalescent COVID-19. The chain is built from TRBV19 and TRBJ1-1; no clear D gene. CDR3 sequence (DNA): TGTGCCAGTAGTATAAGCCCGGGGTACACTGAAGCTTTCTTT. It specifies CASSISPGYTEAFF. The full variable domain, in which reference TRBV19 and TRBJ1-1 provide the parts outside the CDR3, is DGGITQSPKYLFRKEGQNVTLSCEQNLNHDAMYWYRQDPGQGLRLIYYSQIVNDFQKGDIAEGYSVSREKKESFPLTVTSAQKNPTAFYLCASSISPGYTEAFFGQGTRLTVV.